The clone carrying this TCR beta chain is a singleton in its sample. In germline, CDR1 is MNHEY, CDR2 SMNVEV (reference sequence). CDR3 length: 16 residues. The J segment lost 8 bases and the V segment lost 4 bases, leaving 10 bases of the junction unmatched. The sample is drawn from a study of PD-1 blockade in classical Hodgkin lymphoma. Each patient's relapse followed autologous stem cell transplantation, and brentuximab vedotin exposure varied. Clones were sequenced by immunoSEQ multiplex PCR, and TCRdb holds only the in-frame ones, with some missing. The data show 9,500 to 12,000 clones, roughly 85% seen once.

The chain combines TRBV27 with TRBJ2-2; 10 bases match TRBD2. The input for sequencing was peripheral blood mononuclear cells (PBMCs), taken at baseline. This receptor was taken from a human donor with classical Hodgkin lymphoma. In DNA, the CDR3 is TGTGCCAGCAGTTCCCTAGCGGGAGTTCTTATAGGGGAGCTGTTTTTT. Translated: CASSSLAGVLIGELFF.